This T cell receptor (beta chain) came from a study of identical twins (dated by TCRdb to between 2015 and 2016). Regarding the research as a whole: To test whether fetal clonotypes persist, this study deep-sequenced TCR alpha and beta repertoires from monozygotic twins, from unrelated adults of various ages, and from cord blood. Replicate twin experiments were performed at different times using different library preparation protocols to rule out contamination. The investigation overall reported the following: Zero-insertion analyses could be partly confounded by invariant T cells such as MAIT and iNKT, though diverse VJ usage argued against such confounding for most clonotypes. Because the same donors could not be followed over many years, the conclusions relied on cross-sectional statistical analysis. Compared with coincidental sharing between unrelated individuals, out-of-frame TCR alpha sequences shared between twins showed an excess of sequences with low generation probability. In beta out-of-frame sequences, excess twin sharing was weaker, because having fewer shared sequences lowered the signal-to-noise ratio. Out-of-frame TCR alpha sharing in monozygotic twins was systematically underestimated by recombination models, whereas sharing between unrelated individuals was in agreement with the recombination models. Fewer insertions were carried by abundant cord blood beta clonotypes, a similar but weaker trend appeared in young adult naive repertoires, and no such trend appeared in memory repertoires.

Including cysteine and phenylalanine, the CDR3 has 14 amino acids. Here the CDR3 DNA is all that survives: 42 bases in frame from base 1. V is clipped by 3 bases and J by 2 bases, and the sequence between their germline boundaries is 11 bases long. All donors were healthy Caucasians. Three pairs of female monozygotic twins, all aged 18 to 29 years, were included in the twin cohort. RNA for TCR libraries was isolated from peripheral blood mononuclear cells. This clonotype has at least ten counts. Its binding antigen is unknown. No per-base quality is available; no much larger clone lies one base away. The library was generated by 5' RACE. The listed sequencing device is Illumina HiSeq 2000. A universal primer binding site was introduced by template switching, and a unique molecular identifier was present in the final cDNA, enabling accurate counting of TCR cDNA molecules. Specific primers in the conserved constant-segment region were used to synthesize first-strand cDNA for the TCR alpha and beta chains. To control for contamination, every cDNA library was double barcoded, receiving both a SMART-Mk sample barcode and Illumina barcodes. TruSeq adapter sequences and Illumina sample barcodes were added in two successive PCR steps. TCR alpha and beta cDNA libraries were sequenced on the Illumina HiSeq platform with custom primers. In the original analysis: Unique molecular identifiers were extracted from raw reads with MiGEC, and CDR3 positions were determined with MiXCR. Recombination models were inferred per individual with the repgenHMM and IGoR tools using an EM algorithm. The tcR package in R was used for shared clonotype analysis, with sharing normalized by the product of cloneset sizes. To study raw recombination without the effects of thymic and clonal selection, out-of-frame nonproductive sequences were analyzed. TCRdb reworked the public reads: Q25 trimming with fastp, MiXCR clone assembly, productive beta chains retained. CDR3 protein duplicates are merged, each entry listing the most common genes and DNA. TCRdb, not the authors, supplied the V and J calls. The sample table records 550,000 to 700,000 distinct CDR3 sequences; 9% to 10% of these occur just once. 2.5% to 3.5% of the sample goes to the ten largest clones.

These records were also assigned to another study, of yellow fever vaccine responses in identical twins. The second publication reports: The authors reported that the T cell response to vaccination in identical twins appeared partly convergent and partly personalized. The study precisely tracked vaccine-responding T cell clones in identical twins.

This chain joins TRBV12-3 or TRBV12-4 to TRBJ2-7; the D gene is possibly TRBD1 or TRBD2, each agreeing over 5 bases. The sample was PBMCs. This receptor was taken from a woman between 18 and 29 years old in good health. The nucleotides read TGTGCCAGCAGTTTCCTCCTGGGGGCCTACGAGCAGTACTTC. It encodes CASSFLLGAYEQYF.